This TCR beta chain was observed in a study of blood T cell repertoires in COVID-19. Study as a whole: T cells, B-cell-depleted T cells, or PBMCs provided the cDNA or gDNA that served as material.

Trimming removed 1 base at V and 6 bases at J, with 8 bases between. The CDR3 is made up of 13 amino acids. Germline V gene data show CDR1 as MGHRA and CDR2 as YSYEKL. The method was immunoSEQ multiplex PCR; TCRdb's version includes in-frame clones alone and lacks a portion of them. The data hold 150,000 to 200,000 clones, with 89% observed a single time. The TCR comes from a woman aged 18-29 years who had recovered from COVID-19. The chain has TRBV4-1 and TRBJ2-3, with D possibly matching TRBD2 (5 bases). Source material: PBMCs or T cells enriched from blood (not recorded which). CDR3 sequence (DNA): TGCGCCAGCAGCCAAGGGAGGCTGGATACGCAGTATTTT. Translating gives CASSQGRLDTQYF.